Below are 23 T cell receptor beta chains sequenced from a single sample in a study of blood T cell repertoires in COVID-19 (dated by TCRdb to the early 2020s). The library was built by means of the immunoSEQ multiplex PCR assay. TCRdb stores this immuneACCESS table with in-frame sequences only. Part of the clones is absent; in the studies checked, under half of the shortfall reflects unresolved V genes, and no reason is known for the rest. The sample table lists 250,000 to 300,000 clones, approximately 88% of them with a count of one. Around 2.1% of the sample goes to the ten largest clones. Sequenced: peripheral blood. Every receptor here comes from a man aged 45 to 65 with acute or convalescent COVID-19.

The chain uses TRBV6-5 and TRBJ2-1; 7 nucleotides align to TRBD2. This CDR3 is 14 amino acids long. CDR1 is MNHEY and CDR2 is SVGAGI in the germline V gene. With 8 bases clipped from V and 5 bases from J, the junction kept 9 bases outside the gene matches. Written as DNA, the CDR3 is TGTGCCAGCCATAAAGGGGCGGGGGACAATGAGCAGTTCTTC. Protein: CASHKGAGDNEQFF.

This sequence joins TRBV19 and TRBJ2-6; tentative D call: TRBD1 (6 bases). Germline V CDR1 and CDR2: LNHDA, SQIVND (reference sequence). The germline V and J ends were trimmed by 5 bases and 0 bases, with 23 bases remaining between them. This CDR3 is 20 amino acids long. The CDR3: CASSLKLGGRSYSGANVLTF. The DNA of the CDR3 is TGTGCCAGTAGTTTAAAACTAGGGGGACGAAGCTACTCTGGGGCCAACGTCCTGACTTTC. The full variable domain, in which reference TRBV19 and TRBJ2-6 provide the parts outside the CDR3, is DGGITQSPKYLFRKEGQNVTLSCEQNLNHDAMYWYRQDPGQGLRLIYYSQIVNDFQKGDIAEGYSVSREKKESFPLTVTSAQKNPTAFYLCASSLKLGGRSYSGANVLTFGAGSRLTVL.

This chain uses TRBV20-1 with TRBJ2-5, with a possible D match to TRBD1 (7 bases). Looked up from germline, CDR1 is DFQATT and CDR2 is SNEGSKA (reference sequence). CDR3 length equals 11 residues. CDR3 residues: CSPGGTETQYF. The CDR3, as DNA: TGCAGCCCAGGGGGGACGGAGACCCAGTACTTC.

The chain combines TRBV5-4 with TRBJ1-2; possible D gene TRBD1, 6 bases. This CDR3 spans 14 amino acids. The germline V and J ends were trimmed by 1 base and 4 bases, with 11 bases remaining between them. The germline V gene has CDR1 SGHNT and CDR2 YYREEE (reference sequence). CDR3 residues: CASSLPGHLYGYTF. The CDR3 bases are TGTGCCAGCAGCTTGCCGGGACACCTCTATGGCTACACCTTC.

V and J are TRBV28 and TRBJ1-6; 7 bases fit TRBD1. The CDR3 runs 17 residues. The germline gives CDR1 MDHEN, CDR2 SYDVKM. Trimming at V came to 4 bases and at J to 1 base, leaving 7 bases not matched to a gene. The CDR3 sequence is CASSSGNRGSYNSPLHF. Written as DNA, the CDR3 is TGTGCCAGCAGTTCGGGAAACAGGGGATCCTATAATTCACCCCTCCACTTT.

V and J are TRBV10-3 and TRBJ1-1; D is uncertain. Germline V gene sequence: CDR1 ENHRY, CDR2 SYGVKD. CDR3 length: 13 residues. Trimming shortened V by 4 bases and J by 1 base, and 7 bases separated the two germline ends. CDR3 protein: CAISGQANTEAFF. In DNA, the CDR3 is TGTGCCATCAGTGGACAAGCGAACACTGAAGCTTTCTTT.

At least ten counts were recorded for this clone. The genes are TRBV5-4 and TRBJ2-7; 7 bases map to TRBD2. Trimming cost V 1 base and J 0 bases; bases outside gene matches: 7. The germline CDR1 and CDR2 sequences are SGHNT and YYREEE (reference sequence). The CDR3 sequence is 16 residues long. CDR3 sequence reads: CASSLWPRGTSYEQYF. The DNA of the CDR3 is TGTGCCAGCAGCTTGTGGCCGCGGGGGACCTCCTACGAGCAGTACTTC.

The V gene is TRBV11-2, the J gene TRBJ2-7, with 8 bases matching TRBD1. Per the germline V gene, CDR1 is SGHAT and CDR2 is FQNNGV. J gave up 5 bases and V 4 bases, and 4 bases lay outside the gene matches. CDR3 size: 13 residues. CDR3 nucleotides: TGTGCCAGCAGCTCCGGACAGGGCCACGAGCAGTACTTC. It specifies CASSSGQGHEQYF.

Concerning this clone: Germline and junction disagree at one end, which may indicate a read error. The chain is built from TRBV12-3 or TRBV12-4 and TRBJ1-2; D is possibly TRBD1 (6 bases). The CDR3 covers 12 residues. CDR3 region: CASSLVVAGTSF. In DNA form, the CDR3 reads TGTGCCAGCAGTTTAGTAGTAGCAGGGACATCCTTC.

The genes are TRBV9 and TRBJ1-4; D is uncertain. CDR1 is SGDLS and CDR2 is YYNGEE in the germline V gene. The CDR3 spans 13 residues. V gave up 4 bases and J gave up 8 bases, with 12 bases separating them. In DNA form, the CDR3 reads TGTGCCAGCAGCTTACGGGGAGGCGAAAAACTGTTTTTT. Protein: CASSLRGGEKLFF.

The CDR3 protein is CAAKPAGNYEQYF. CDR3 sequence (DNA): TGTGCCGCCAAACCGGCAGGGAACTACGAGCAGTACTTC. The rearrangement uses TRBV15 and TRBJ2-7, with D possibly matching TRBD1 (5 bases). V lost 11 bases to trimming and J lost 3 bases, with 17 bases between them. Germline-derived CDR1 and CDR2 are LNHNV and YYDKDF (reference sequence). The CDR3 has 13 residues.

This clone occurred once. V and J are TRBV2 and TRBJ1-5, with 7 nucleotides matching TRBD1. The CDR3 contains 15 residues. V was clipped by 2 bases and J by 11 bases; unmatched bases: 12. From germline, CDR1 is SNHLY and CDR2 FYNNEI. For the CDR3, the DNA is TGTGCCAGCAGTGAAATTTACAGGGGCCTGGGGGCCCAGCATTTT. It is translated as CASSEIYRGLGAQHF.

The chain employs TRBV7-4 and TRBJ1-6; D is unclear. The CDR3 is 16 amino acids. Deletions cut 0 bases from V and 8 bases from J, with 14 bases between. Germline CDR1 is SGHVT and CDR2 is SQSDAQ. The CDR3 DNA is TGTGCCAGCAGCTTAGCGAAGATCCGGGAGTATTCACCCCTCCACTTT. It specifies CASSLAKIREYSPLHF.

CDR3 nucleotides: TGTGCCAGCAGACAGGGTGGTGTTCGTGGCGGGGAGCTGTTTTTT. This sequence encodes CASRQGGVRGGELFF. The gene calls are TRBV19 and TRBJ2-2, with 7 bases that match TRBD1. J was trimmed by 7 bases and V by 9 bases; bases with no gene match: 14. The germline V gene has CDR1 LNHDA and CDR2 SQIVND (reference sequence). CDR3 size: 15 residues.

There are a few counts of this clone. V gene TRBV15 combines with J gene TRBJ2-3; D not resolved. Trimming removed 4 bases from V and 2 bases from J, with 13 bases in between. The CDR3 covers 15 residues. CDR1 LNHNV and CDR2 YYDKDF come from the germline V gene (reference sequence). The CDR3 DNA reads TGTGCCACCAGCACATCCGAGACTCACACAGATACGCAGTATTTT. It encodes CATSTSETHTDTQYF.

The CDR3 DNA reads TGCAGCGTGGGGCAGAGCTACGAGCAGTACTTC. The encoded protein is CSVGQSYEQYF. The V and J genes are TRBV29-1 and TRBJ2-7; the D gene is possibly TRBD1 (5 bases). Per germline, CDR1 SQVTM and CDR2 ANQGSEA. CDR3 length: 11 amino acids. V lost 6 bases and J lost 3, with 9 bases in between.

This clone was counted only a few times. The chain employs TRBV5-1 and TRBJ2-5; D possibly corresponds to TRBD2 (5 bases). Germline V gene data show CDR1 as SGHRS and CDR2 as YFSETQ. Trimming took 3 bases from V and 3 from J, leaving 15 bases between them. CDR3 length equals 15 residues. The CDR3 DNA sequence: TGCGCCAGCAGCTCCACACTGGTCGGGGAAGAGACCCAGTACTTC. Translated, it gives CASSSTLVGEETQYF.

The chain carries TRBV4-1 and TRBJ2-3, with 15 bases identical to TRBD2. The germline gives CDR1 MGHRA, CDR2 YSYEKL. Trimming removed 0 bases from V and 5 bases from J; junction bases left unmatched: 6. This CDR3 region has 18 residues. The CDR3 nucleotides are TGCGCCAGCAGCCAAGACCTAGGGACTAGCGGGGGGAGAGATACGCAGTATTTT. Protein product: CASSQDLGTSGGRDTQYF.

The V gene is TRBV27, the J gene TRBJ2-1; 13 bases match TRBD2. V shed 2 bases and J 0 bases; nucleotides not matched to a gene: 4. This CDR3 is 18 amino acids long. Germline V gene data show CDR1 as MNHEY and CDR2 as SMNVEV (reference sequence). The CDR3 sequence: CASSLTTSGGISYNEQFF. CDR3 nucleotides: TGTGCCAGCAGTTTAACGACTAGCGGGGGGATCTCCTACAATGAGCAGTTCTTC.

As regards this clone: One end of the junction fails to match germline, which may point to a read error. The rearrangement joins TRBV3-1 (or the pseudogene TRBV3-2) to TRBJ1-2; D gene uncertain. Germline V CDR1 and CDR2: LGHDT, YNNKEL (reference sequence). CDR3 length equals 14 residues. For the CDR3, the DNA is TGTGCCAGCAGCTCCCGGGATCCTAATTATGGCTACACCTTC. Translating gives CASSSRDPNYGYTF.

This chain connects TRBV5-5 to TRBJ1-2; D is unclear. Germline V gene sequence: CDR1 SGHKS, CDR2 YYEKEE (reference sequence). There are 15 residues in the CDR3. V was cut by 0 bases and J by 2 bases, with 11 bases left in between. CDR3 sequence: CASSLGDYYNYGYTF. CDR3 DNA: TGTGCCAGCAGCTTGGGCGACTATTACAACTATGGCTACACCTTC.

In DNA form, the CDR3 reads TGTGCCAGCAGCCAAGATTCCGCAGGGGTCTATGGCTACACCTTC. It is translated as CASSQDSAGVYGYTF. The rearrangement links TRBV4-2 to TRBJ1-2, with a weak D call TRBD1 (6 bases). CDR3 length: 15 amino acids. Per the germline V gene, CDR1 is LGHNA and CDR2 is YNFKEQ. Deletions cut 0 bases from V and 4 bases from J, with 12 bases between.

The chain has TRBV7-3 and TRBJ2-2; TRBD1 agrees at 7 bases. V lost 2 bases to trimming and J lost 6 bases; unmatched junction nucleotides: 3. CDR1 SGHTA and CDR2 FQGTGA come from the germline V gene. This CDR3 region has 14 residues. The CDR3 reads CASSLDRVAGELFF. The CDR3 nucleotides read TGTGCCAGCAGCTTAGACAGGGTCGCCGGGGAGCTGTTTTTT.